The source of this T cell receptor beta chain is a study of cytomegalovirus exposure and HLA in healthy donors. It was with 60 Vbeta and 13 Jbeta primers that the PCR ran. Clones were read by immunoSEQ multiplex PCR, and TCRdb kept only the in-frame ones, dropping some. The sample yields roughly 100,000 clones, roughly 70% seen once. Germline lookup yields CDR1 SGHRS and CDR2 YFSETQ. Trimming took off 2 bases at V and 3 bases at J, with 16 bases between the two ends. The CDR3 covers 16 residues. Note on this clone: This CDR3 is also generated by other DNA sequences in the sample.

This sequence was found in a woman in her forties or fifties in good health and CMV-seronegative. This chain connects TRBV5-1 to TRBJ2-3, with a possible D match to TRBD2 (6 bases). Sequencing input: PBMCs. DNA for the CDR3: TGCGCCAGCAGCTTTCTAACTAGCCCGGAGACAGATACGCAGTATTTT. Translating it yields CASSFLTSPETDTQYF.